This T cell receptor (beta chain) was recovered during a study of T cell repertoires in cytomegalovirus infection (dated by TCRdb to about 2019). The study in broad terms: Donor HLA type was relevant to the analysis, as public TCR beta signatures indicated carriage of CMV infection together with the matching HLA type.

V trim: 3 bases; J trim: 4 bases; unmatched bases: 14. Reading from cysteine to phenylalanine, the CDR3 counts 17 amino acids. Here the CDR3 DNA is all that survives: 51 bases in frame from base 1. From the germline V gene, CDR1 is SNHLY and CDR2 is FYNNEI. This clonotype appeared a few times. The target of this receptor is not known. The input lacks base qualities; no much larger clone sits a single base away. Study-wide conclusions, independent of this receptor: The ex vivo response was dominated by HLA-C-restricted CMV-specific TCR beta clonotypes, and the single most frequent clonotype in two of eight donors was supplied by these HLA-C-restricted clonotypes. Carriers of CMV infection plus the relevant HLA type were discriminated by the cumulative frequency of public TCR beta family members in the study cohort and in an independent approximately 350-donor cohort.

TCRdb shows the sequencer as Illumina HiSeq 1500. TCRdb reran the public reads through fastp at Q25 and MiXCR, keeping productive beta chains. Each entry is one CDR3 protein sequence, shown with its most common DNA and genes. The sample includes some 300,000 distinct CDR3 sequences, with roughly a sixth observed a single time. The ten biggest clones cover around 12% of the sample. Sequencing was performed on PBMCs. The receptor comes from a human donor in good health (CMV status not recorded). Some clones in this sample may be carry-over from other donors' samples. Here the chain combines TRBV2 and TRBJ1-2; 7 central bases correspond to TRBD1. The DNA reads TGTGCCAGCAGTGAGATATTACAGGGGTCCCCTATCTATGGCTACACCTTC. Its translation reads: CASSEILQGSPIYGYTF.